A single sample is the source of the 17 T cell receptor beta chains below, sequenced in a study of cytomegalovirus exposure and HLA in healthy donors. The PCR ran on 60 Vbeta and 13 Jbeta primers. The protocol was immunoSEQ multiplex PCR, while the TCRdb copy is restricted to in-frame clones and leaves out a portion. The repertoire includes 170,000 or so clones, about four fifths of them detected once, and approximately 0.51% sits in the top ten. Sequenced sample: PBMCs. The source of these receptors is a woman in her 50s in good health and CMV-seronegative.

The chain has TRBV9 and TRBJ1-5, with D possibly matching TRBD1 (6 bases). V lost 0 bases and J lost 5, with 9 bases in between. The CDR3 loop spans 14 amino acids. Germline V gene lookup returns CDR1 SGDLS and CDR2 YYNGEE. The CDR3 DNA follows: TGTGCCAGCAGCGTAGGTCACAGGGATCAGCCCCAGCATTTT. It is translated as CASSVGHRDQPQHF.

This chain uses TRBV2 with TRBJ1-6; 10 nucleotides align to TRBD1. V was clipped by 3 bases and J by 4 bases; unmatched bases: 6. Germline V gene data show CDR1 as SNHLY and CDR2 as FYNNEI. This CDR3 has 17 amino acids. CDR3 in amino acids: CASSEGQGKRYNSPLHF. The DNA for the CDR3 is TGTGCCAGCAGTGAGGGACAGGGGAAACGTTATAATTCACCCCTCCACTTT.

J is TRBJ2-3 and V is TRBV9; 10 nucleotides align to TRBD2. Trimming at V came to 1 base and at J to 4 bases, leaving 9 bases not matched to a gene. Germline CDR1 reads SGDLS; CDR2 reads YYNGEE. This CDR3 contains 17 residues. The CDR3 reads CASSVRASGSGSDTQYF. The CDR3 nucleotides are TGTGCCAGCAGCGTACGGGCTAGCGGGAGTGGGTCAGATACGCAGTATTTT.

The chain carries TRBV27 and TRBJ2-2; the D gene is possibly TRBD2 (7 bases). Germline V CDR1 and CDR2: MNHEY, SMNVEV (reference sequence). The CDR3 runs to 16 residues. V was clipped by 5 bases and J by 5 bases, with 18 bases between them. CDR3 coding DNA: TGTGCCAGCAGTCCTCTGATAGGGGGGGTAACCGGGGAGCTGTTTTTT. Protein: CASSPLIGGVTGELFF.

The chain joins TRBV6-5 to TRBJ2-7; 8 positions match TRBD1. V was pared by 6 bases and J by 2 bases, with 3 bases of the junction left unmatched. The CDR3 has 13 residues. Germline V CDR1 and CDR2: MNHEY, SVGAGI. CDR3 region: CASRRTGTYEQYF. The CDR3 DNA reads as TGTGCCAGCAGACGGACAGGGACCTACGAGCAGTACTTC.

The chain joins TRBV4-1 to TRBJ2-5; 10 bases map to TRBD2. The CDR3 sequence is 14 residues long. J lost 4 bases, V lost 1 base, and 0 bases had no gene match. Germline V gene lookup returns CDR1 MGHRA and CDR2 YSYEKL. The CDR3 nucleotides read TGCGCCAGCAGCCAAGGACTAGCGGGAGAGACCCAGTACTTC. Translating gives CASSQGLAGETQYF.

The CDR3 loop reads CASSRAFPYEQYF. The CDR3 bases are TGTGCCAGCAGCAGGGCCTTTCCCTACGAGCAGTACTTC. This sequence joins TRBV27 and TRBJ2-7, with D perhaps TRBD1 (5 bases). Trimming took off 6 bases at V and 2 bases at J, with 11 bases between the two ends. Germline CDR1 is MNHEY and CDR2 is SMNVEV (reference sequence). This CDR3 is 13 amino acids long.

CDR3 region: CASSFGQGRTYEQYF. The CDR3 bases are TGTGCCAGCAGTTTTGGACAGGGCCGTACCTACGAGCAGTACTTC. The chain joins TRBV28 to TRBJ2-7; 8 nucleotides agree with TRBD1. The CDR3 is made up of 15 amino acids. The trim removed 3 bases at V and 2 bases at J, leaving 6 bases unmatched. Looked up from germline, CDR1 is MDHEN and CDR2 is SYDVKM.

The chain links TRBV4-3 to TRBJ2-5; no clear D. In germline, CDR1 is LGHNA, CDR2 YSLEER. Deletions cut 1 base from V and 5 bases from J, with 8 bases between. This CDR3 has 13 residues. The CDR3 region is CASSQVSWETQYF. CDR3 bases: TGCGCCAGCAGCCAAGTAAGCTGGGAGACCCAGTACTTC.

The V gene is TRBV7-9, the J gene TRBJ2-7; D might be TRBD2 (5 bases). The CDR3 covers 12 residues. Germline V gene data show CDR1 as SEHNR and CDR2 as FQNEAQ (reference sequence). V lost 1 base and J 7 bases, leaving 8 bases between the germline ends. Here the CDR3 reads CASSLVGVEQYF. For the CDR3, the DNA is TGTGCCAGCAGCTTAGTCGGGGTTGAGCAGTACTTC. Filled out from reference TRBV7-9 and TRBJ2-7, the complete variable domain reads DTGVSQNPRHKITKRGQNVTFRCDPISEHNRLYWYRQTLGQGPEFLTYFQNEAQLEKSRLLSDRFSAERPKGSFSTLEIQRTEQGDSAMYLCASSLVGVEQYFGPGTRLTVT.

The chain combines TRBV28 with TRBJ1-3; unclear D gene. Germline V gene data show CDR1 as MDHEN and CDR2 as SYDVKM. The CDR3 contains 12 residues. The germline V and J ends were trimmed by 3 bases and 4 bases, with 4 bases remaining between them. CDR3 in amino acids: CASSFRGNTIYF. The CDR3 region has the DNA TGTGCCAGCAGTTTTAGAGGAAACACCATATATTTT.

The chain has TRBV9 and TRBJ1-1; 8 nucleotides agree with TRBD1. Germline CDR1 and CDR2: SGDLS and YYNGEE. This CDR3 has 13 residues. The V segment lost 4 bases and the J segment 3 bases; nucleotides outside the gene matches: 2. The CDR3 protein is CASSYRGDTEAFF. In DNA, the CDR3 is TGTGCCAGCAGCTACAGGGGGGACACTGAAGCTTTCTTT.

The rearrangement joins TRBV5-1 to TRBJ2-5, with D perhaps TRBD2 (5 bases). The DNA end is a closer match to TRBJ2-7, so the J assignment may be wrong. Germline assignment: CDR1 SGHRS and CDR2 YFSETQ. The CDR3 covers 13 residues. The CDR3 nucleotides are TGCGCCAGCAGCCTCGAGGGCTCCTACGAGCAGTACTTC. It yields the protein CASSLEGSYEQYF.

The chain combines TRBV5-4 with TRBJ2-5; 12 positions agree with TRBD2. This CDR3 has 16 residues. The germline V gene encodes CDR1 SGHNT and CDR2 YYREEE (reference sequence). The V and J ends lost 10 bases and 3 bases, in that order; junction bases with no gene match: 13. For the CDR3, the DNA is TGTGCCTCCCAGGGAGGTTGGACTAGCGGGAAAGAGACCCAGTACTTC. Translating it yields CASQGGWTSGKETQYF.

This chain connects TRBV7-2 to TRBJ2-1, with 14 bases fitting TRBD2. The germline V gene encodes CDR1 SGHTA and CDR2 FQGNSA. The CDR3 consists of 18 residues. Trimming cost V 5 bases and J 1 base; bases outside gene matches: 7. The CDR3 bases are TGTGCCAGCAGCCAACGGACTAGCGGGGGGAAATCCTACAATGAGCAGTTCTTC. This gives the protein CASSQRTSGGKSYNEQFF.

In DNA, the CDR3 is TGCAGCGTTGAAGAGACCAGCGCTGAAGCTTTCTTT. The encoded protein is CSVEETSAEAFF. The rearrangement joins TRBV29-1 to TRBJ1-1; D is undetermined. In germline, CDR1 is SQVTM, CDR2 ANQGSEA. The V end was cut by 0 bases, the J end by 6 bases, with 8 bases between. The CDR3 sequence is 12 residues long.

For the CDR3, the DNA is TGTGCCAGCAGTTTGGGGACCGGGACAGGGGGTGAAAAACTGTTTTTT. Protein: CASSLGTGTGGEKLFF. This sequence joins TRBV28 and TRBJ1-4; 11 positions match TRBD1. Germline loops: CDR1 MDHEN, CDR2 SYDVKM. With V trimmed by 3 bases and J by 7 bases, 7 bases remained unmatched. This CDR3 has 16 amino acids. The full variable domain, with the rest looked up from reference TRBV28 and TRBJ1-4, is DVKVTQSSRYLVKRTGEKVFLECVQDMDHENMFWYRQDPGLGLRLIYFSYDVKMKEKGDIPEGYSVSREKKERFSLILESASTNQTSMYLCASSLGTGTGGEKLFFGSGTQLSVL.